The clone carrying this TCR beta chain appeared a single time. What it binds is not known. The data were produced by immunoSEQ multiplex PCR, yet TCRdb's version contains in-frame clones alone and is incomplete. The table shows approximately 60,000 clones, with roughly 90% occurring only once. These data are taken from a study of T cells in localized non-small cell lung cancer. Study results and caveats: It remains possible that heterogeneity exists, since only one tumor region was sequenced.

This receptor was identified in a woman aged 40-69 years with stage I lung adenocarcinoma. Material: peripheral blood, obtained before any cancer treatment.

CDR3 in DNA: TGTGCCAGCAGCCAGCAGGACATCGGTGGCTACACCTTC. Translation gives CASSQQDIGGYTF. The chain employs TRBV16 and TRBJ1-2; possible D gene TRBD1, 5 bases. Per germline, CDR1 KGHSY and CDR2 FQNENV. Trimming cost V 3 bases and J 7 bases, with 12 bases left between them. The CDR3 loop spans 13 amino acids.